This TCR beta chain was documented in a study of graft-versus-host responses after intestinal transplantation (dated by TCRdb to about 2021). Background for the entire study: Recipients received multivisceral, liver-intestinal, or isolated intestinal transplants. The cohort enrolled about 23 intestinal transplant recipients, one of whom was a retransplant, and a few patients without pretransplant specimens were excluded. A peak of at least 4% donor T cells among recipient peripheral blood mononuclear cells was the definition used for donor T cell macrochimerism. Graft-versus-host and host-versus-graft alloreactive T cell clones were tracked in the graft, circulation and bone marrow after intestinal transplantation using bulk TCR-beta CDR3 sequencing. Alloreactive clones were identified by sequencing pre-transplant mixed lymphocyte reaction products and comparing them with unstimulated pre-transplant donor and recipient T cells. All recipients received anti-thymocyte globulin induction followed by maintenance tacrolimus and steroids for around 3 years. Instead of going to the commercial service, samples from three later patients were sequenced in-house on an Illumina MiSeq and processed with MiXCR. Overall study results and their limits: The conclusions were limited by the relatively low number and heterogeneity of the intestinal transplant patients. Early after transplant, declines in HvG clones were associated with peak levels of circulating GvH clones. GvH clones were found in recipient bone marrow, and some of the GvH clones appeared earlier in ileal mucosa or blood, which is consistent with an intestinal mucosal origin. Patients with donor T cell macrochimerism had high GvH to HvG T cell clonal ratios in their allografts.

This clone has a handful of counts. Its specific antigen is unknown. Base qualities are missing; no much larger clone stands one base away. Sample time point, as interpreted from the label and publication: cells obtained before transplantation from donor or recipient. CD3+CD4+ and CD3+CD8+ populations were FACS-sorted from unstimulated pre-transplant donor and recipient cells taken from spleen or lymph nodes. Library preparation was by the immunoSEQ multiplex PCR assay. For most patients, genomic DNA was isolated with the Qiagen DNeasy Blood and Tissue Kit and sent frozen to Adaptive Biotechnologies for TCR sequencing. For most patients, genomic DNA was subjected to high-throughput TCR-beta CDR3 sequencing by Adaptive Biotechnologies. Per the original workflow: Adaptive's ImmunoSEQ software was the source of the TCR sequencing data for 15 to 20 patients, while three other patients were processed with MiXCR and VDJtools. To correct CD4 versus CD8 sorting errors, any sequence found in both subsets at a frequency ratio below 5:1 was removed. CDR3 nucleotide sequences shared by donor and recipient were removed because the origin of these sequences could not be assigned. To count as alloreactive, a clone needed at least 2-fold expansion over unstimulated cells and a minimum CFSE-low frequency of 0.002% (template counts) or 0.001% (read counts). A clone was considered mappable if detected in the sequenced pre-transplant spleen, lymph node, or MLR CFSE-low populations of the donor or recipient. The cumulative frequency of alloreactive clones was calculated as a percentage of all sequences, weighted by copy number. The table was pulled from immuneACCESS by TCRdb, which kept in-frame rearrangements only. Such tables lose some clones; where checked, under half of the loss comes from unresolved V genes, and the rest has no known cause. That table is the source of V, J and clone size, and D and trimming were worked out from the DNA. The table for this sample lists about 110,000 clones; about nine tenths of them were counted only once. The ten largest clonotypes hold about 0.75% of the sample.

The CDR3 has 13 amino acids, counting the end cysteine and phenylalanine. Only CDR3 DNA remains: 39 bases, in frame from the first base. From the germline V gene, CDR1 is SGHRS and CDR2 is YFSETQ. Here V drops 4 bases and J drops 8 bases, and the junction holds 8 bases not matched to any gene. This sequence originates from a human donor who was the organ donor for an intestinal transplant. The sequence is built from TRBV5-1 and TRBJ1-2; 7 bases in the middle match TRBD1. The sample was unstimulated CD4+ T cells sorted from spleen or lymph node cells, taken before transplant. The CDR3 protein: CASSSDRADGYTF. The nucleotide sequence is TGCGCCAGCAGCAGTGACAGGGCGGACGGCTACACCTTC.